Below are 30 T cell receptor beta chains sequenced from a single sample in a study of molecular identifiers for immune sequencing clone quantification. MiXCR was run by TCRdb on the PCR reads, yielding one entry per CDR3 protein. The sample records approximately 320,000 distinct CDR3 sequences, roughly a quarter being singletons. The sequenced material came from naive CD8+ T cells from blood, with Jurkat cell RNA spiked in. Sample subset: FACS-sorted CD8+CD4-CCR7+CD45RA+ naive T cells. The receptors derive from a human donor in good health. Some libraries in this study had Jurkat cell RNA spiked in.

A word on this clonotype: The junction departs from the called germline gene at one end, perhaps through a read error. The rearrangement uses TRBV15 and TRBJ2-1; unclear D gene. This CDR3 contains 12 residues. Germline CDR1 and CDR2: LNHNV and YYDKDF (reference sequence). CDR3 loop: CASSRDRSEQFF. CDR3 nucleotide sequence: TGTGCCTCCAGCAGAGATAGGAGCGAGCAGTTCTTC.

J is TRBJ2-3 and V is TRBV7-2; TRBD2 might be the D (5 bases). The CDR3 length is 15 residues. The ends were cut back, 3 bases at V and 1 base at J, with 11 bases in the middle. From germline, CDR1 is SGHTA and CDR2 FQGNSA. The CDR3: CASSFSASGTDTQYF. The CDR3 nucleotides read TGTGCCAGCAGCTTTAGCGCCTCGGGCACAGATACGCAGTATTTT.

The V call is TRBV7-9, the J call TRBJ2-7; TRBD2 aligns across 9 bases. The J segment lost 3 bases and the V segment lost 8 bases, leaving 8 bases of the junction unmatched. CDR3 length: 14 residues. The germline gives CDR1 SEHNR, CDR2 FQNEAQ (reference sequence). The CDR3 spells CASYSGGGDYEQYF. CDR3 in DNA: TGTGCCAGCTATAGTGGCGGGGGGGACTACGAGCAGTACTTC.

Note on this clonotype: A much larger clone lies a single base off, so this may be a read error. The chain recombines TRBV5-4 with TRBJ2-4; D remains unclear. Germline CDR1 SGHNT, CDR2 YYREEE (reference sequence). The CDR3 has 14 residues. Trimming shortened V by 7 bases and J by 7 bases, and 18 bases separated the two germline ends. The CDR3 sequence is CASGTRETPNIQYF. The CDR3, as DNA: TGTGCCAGCGGCACCCGTGAGACTCCTAACATTCAGTACTTC.

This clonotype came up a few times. For the CDR3, the DNA is TGTGCCAGCGGTCTTACCGGGACTAGCGGGGGGACTAGCACAGATACGCAGTATTTT. Its protein is CASGLTGTSGGTSTDTQYF. V usage is TRBV11-2 and J usage is TRBJ2-3; the match to TRBD2 covers 15 bases. Unmatched junction bases numbered 12, after V lost 8 bases and J lost 0 bases. The germline V gene has CDR1 SGHAT and CDR2 FQNNGV. This CDR3 region has 19 residues.

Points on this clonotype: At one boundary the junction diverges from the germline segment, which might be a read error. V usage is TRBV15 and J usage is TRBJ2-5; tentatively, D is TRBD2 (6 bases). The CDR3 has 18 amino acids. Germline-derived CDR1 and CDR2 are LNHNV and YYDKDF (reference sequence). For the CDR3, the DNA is TGTGCCGCCAGCCGGAGCGGAGTAGAGGTTCGGGGAGGAGAGACCCAGTACTTC. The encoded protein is CAASRSGVEVRGGETQYF.

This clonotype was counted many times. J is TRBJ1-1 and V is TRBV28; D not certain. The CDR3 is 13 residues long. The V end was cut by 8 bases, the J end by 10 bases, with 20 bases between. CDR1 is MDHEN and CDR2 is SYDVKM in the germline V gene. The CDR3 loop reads CASAPISGSGAFF. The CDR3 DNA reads TGTGCCAGCGCCCCAATCTCGGGGAGCGGAGCTTTCTTT.

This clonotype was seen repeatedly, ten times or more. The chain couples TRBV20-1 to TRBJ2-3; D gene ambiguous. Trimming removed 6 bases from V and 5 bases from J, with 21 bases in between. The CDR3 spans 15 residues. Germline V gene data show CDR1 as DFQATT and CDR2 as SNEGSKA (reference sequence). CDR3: CSALSQASAGDTQYF. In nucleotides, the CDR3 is TGCAGTGCGCTTTCCCAGGCCTCGGCAGGAGATACGCAGTATTTT.

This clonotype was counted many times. As DNA, the CDR3 is TGTGCCAGCAGCGAGACAGGGAACACCGGGGAGCTGTTTTTT. Translation: CASSETGNTGELFF. This chain uses TRBV9 with TRBJ2-2, with a tentative D call TRBD1 (6 bases). This CDR3 spans 14 amino acids. In germline, CDR1 is SGDLS, CDR2 YYNGEE. The V gene lost 3 bases and the J gene lost 1 base, with 7 bases spanning the gap.

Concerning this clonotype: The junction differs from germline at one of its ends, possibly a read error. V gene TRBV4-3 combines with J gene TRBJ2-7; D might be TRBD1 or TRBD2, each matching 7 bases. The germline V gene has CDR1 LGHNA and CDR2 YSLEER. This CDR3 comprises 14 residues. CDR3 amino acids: CASSQDDRDYGQCF. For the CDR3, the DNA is TGCGCCAGCAGCCAAGATGACAGGGACTACGGGCAGTGCTTC.

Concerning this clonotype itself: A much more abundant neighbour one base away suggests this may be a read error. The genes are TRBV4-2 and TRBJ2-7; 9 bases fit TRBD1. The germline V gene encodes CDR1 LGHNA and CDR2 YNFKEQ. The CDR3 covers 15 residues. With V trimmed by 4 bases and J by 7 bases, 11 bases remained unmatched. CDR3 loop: CASSPKQGALDEQYF. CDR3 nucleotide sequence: TGTGCCAGCAGCCCAAAACAGGGGGCGCTGGATGAGCAGTACTTC.

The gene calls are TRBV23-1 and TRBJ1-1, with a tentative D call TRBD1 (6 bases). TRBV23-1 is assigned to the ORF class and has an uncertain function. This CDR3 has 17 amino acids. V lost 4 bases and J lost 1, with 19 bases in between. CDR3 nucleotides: TGCGCCAGCAGTCTCCGAATGGGGGCCGGGCGGAACACTGAAGCTTTCTTT. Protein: CASSLRMGAGRNTEAFF.

The CDR3 loop is CASSQESGVPETQYF. The CDR3 DNA reads TGCGCCAGCAGCCAAGAATCCGGGGTTCCAGAGACCCAGTACTTC. V usage is TRBV4-1 and J usage is TRBJ2-5, with D maybe TRBD2 (5 bases). Per germline, CDR1 MGHRA and CDR2 YSYEKL. V was trimmed by 0 bases and J by 4 bases, leaving 12 bases between them. The CDR3 runs to 15 residues.

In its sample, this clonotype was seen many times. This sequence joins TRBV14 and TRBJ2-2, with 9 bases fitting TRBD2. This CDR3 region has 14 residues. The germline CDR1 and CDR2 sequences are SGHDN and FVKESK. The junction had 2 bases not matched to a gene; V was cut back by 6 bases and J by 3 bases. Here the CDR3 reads CASRTSGYTGELFF. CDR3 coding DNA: TGTGCCAGCAGGACTAGCGGTTACACCGGGGAGCTGTTTTTT.

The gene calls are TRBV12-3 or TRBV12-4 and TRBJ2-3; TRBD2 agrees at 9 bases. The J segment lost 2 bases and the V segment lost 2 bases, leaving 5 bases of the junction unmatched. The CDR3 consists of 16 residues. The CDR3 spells CASSLSAGGVTDTQYF. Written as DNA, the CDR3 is TGTGCCAGCAGTTTATCGGCGGGAGGGGTCACAGATACGCAGTATTTT.

CDR3 bases: TGTGCCAGCAGTTACCCTAATACAGGGGGCAGGCAGCCCCAGCATTTT. It encodes CASSYPNTGGRQPQHF. The genes are TRBV6-2 or TRBV6-3 and TRBJ1-5, with 9 bases lining up with TRBD1. This CDR3 is built from 16 residues. Trimming removed 2 bases from V and 7 bases from J; junction bases left unmatched: 9. CDR1 and CDR2 (germline): MNHEY, SVGEGT.

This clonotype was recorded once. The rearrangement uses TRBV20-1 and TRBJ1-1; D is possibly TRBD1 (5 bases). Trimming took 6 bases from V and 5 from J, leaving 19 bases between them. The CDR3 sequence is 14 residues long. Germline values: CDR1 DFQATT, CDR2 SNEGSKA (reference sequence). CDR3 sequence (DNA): TGCAGTGCCACGCCTGTCGGGCAGGGAACTGAAGCTTTCTTT. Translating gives CSATPVGQGTEAFF.

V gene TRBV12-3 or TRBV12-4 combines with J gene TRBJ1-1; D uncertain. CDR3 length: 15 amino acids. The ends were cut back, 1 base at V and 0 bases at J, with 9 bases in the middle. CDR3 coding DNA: TGTGCCAGCAGTTTAGGTGACACCATGAACACTGAAGCTTTCTTT. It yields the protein CASSLGDTMNTEAFF.

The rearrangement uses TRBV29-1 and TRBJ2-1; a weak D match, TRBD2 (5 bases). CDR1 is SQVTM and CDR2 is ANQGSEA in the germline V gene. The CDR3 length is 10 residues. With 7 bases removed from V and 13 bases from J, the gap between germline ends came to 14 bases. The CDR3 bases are TGCAGCGCCCGTGGAGGTGCTCAGTTCTTC. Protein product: CSARGGAQFF.

CDR3 bases: TGTGCCTGGAGTATAGGGGCCGGGGCCAACGTCCTGACTTTC. Protein: CAWSIGAGANVLTF. The rearrangement joins TRBV30 to TRBJ2-6; TRBD1 is a possible D gene (5 bases). This CDR3 is 14 amino acids long. The V gene's germline CDR1 is GTSNPN and CDR2 SVGIG (reference sequence). V gave up 2 bases and J gave up 4 bases, with 9 bases separating them.

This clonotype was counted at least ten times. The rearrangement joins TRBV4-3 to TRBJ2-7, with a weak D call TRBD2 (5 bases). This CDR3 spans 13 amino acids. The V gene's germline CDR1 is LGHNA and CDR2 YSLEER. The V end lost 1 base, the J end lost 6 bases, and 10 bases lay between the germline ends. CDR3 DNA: TGCGCCAGCAGCCAAGTTGAGGGCCGCGAGCAGTACTTC. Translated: CASSQVEGREQYF.

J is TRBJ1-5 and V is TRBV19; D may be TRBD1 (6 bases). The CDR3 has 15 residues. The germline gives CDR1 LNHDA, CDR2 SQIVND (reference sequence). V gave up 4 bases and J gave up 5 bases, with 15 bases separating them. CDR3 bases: TGTGCCAGTAGTACCCGTGGCGGGGGCGATCAGCCCCAGCATTTT. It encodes CASSTRGGGDQPQHF. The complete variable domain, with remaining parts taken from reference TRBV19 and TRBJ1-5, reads DGGITQSPKYLFRKEGQNVTLSCEQNLNHDAMYWYRQDPGQGLRLIYYSQIVNDFQKGDIAEGYSVSREKKESFPLTVTSAQKNPTAFYLCASSTRGGGDQPQHFGDGTRLSIL.

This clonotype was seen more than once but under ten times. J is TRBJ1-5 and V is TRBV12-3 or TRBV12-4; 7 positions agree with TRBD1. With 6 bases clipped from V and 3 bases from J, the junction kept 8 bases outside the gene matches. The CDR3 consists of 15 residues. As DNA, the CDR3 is TGTGCCAGCAGCCGGGACAGCGAAGACAATCAGCCCCAGCATTTT. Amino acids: CASSRDSEDNQPQHF.

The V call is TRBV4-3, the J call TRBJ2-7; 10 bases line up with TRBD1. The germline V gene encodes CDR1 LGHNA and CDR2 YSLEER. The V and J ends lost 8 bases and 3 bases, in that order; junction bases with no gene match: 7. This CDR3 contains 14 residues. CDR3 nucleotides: TGCGCCAGCGGCCGAGGGACAGGGGACTACGAGCAGTACTTC. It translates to CASGRGTGDYEQYF.

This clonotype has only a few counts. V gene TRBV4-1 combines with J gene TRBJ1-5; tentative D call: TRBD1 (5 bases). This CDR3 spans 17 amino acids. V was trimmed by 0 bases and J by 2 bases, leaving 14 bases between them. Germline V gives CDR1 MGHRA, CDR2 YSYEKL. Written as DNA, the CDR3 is TGCGCCAGCAGCCAAGAATTCGGACACGGTGGCAATCAGCCCCAGCATTTT. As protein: CASSQEFGHGGNQPQHF.

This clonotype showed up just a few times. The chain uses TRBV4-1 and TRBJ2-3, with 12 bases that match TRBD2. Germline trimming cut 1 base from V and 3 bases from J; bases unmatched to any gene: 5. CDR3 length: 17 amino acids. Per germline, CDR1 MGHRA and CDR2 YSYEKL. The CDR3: CASSQVYGLAGTDTQYF. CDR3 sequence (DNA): TGCGCCAGCAGCCAAGTTTACGGACTAGCGGGGACAGATACGCAGTATTTT.

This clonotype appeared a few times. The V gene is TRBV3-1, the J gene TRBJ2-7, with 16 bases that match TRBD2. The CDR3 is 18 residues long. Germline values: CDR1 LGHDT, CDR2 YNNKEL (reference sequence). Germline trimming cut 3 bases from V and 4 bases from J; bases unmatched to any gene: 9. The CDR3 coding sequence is TGTGCCAGCAGCCATCTTGCGGGACTAGCGGGAGGGCCGTACGAGCAGTACTTC. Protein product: CASSHLAGLAGGPYEQYF.

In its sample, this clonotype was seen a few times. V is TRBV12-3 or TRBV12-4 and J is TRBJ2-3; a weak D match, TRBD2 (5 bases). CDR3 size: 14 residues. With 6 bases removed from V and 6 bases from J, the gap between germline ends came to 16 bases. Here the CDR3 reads CASSSDYEKDTQYF. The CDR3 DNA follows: TGTGCCAGCAGCTCCGACTATGAAAAGGATACGCAGTATTTT.

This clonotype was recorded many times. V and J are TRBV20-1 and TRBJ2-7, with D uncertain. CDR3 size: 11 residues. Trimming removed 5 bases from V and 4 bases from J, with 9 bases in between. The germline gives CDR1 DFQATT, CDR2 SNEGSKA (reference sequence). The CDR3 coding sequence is TGCAGTGCTGGACCTGTATACGAGCAGTACTTC. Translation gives CSAGPVYEQYF.

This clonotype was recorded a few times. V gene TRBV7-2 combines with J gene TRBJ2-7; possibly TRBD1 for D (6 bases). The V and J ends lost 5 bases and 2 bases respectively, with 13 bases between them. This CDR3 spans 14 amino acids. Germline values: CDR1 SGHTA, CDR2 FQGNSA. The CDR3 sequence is CASSQCQGPYEQYF. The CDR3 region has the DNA TGTGCCAGCAGCCAATGCCAGGGGCCCTACGAGCAGTACTTC.